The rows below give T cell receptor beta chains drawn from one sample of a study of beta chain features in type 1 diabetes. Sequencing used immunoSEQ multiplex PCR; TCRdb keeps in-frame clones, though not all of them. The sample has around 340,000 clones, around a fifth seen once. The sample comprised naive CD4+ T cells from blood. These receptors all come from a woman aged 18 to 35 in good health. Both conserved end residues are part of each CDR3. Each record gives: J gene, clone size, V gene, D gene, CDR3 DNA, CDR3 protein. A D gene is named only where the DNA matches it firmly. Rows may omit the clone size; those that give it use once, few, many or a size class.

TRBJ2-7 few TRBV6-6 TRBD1 TGTGCCAGCAGTTCCCCGGGACAGGGAGACGAGCAGTACTTC CASSSPGQGDEQYF
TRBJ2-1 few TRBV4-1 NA TGCGCCAGCAGCCGCAATCTAGTCAATGAGCAGTTCTTC CASSRNLVNEQFF
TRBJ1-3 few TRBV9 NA TGTGCCAGCAGCGTAGCGAGTGGAAACACCATATATTTT CASSVASGNTIYF
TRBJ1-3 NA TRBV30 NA TGTGCCTGGGAGGTGGGAAACACCATATATTTT CAWEVGNTIYF
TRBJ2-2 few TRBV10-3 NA TGTGCCATCAGTGTGTTGGAGAGCGGGGAGCTGTTTTTT CAISVLESGELFF
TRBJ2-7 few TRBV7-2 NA TGTGCCAGCAACCGGGACTTAGGGTACGAGCAGTACTTC CASNRDLGYEQYF
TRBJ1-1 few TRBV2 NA TGTGCCAGCAGTTCTGCCTCGGCCGGGACTGAAGCTTTCTTT CASSSASAGTEAFF
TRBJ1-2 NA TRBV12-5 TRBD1 TGTGCTAGTGGTTTGGTATCGATGGGACAGGGGGCGCGAGGCTACACCTTC CASGLVSMGQGARGYTF
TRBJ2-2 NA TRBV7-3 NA TGTGCCAGCAGCATTCCTACCGGGGAGCTGTTTTTT CASSIPTGELFF
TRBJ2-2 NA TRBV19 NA TGTGCCAGTAGTACCGACAGGTCGGCTTCACCCGGGGAGCTGTTTTTT CASSTDRSASPGELFF
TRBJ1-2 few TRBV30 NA TGTGCCTGGAGTGCCGGGGGCTATGGCTACACCTTC CAWSAGGYGYTF
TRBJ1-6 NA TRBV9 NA TGTGCCAGCAGCGTAGGAGGGAAAGACAATTCACCCCTCCACTTT CASSVGGKDNSPLHF
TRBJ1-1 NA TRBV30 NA TGTGCCTGGAGTGCCGCCGGGGGGCGAACTGAAGCTTTCTTT CAWSAAGGRTEAFF
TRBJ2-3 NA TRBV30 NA TGTGCCTGGAGCGCACCGGGGGACACAGATACGCAGTATTTT CAWSAPGDTDTQYF
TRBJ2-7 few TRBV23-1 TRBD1 TGCGCCAGCAGTCACGACAGGGGGTGTGAGCAGTACTTC CASSHDRGCEQYF
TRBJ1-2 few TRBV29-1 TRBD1 TGCAGCGTTGACCGAGAGCCGGGGACAGATTCTAACTATGGCTACACCTTC CSVDREPGTDSNYGYTF
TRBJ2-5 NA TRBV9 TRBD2 TGTGCCAGCAGCGTAGGACAGGCGGGGGGGCCCGAGACCCAGTACTTC CASSVGQAGGPETQYF
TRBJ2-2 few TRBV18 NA TGTGCCAGCTCACCAGTAGCAGCCGGGGAGCTGTTTTTT CASSPVAAGELFF
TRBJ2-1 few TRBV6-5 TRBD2 TGTGCCAGCAGCTTGACCCGGGGGGGTTACAATGAGCAGTTCTTC CASSLTRGGYNEQFF
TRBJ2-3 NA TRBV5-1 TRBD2 TGCGCCAGCAGCTTGCCCACTAGCGTCAGCACAGATACGCAGTATTTT CASSLPTSVSTDTQYF
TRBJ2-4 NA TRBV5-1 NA TGCGCCAGCAGCCCCTCCAGGGGACCGATTCAGTACTTC CASSPSRGPIQYF
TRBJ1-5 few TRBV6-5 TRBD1 TGTGCCAGCAGCCCCGGACAGGGGAAACAGCCCCAGCATTTT CASSPGQGKQPQHF
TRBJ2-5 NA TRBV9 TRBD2 TGTGCCAGCTCACGGGGGGAAGAGACCCAGTACTTC CASSRGEETQYF
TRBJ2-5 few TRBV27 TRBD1 TGTGCCAGCAGTCCGACAGGGTACGGGACCCAGTACTTC CASSPTGYGTQYF
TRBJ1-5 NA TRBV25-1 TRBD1 TGTGCCAGGTTACAGGGGGCAGTAATTCAGCCCCAGCATTTT CARLQGAVIQPQHF
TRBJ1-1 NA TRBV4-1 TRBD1 TGCGCCAGCAGGACCCGACAAAGCGTCCCGGGACAGGGGAGAGGGACTGAAGCTTTCTTT CASRTRQSVPGQGRGTEAFF